These 22 T cell receptor beta chains share one sample of origin, sequenced in a study of a mutant IDH1 vaccine in newly diagnosed glioma. The antigens these receptors bind are not known. Time point denoted: week 23, last vaccination. Each dose delivered 300 ug of mutant IDH1 20-mer peptide subcutaneously with imiquimod. Measured with immunoSEQ multiplex PCR; TCRdb has only the in-frame clones, and not every one. Of around 41,000 clones listed, over 70% were seen once; the top ten hold approximately 6.7%. Specimen: PBMCs, collected from a glioma patient whose treatment included an IDH1 peptide vaccine. These TCRs come from a woman aged 35 to 49 with glioma. Some clones in this sample may be carry-over from other donors' samples.

The rearrangement joins TRBV4-3 to TRBJ1-3; D gene ambiguous. V was clipped by 1 base and J by 6 bases, with 13 bases between them. Germline values: CDR1 LGHNA, CDR2 YSLEER. The CDR3 consists of 15 residues. The CDR3: CASSQGSGGQNTIYF. In DNA, the CDR3 is TGCGCCAGCAGCCAAGGGTCGGGAGGGCAAAACACCATATATTTT.

The V and J genes are TRBV5-6 and TRBJ1-2; 7 bases align to TRBD1. The CDR3 covers 13 residues. The V gene end was trimmed by 6 bases and the J gene end by 4 bases; junction bases not matched to a gene: 6. CDR1 is SGHDT, CDR2 YYEEEE, per germline. The CDR3 spells CASTSGGGYGYTF. CDR3 bases: TGTGCCAGCACCTCAGGGGGGGGCTATGGCTACACCTTC.

The V and J genes are TRBV5-1 and TRBJ2-5, with TRBD2 matching 8 bases. The trim removed 3 bases at V and 1 base at J, leaving 8 bases unmatched. The CDR3 is 16 amino acids. In germline, CDR1 is SGHRS, CDR2 YFSETQ. The CDR3 is CASSSGASGFQETQYF. CDR3 coding DNA: TGCGCCAGCAGCTCGGGGGCTAGCGGGTTCCAAGAGACCCAGTACTTC.

The chain employs TRBV7-9 and TRBJ1-2, with 7 nucleotides matching TRBD1. There are 11 residues in the CDR3. The J segment lost 11 bases and the V segment lost 3 bases, leaving 3 bases of the junction unmatched. Germline V CDR1 and CDR2: SEHNR, FQNEAQ (reference sequence). The CDR3 reads CASSFDRAYTF. CDR3 coding DNA: TGTGCCAGCAGCTTCGACAGGGCTTACACCTTC.

Only a few counts were recorded for this clone. The chain couples TRBV29-1 to TRBJ2-2, with 8 bases aligning to TRBD1. Germline CDR1 SQVTM, CDR2 ANQGSEA. CDR3 size: 12 residues. V was pared by 8 bases and J by 5 bases, with 4 bases of the junction left unmatched. CDR3 in amino acids: CSQGARTGELFF. Here the CDR3 DNA reads TGCAGCCAGGGGGCGAGGACCGGGGAGCTGTTTTTT.

The rearrangement uses TRBV25-1 and TRBJ1-1; no clear D. Germline values: CDR1 MGHDK, CDR2 SYGVNS. The CDR3 spans 15 residues. Deletions cut 4 bases from V and 7 bases from J, with 19 bases between. The DNA of the CDR3 is TGTGCCAGCAGTGCACACCTTCCTGGCGGAGATGAAGCTTTCTTT. Its translation is CASSAHLPGGDEAFF.

The chain is built from TRBV7-8 and TRBJ2-2; D uncertain. The V gene's germline CDR1 is SGHVS and CDR2 FQNEAQ. Trimming pared 5 bases from V and 6 bases from J, leaving 7 bases between. The CDR3 consists of 12 residues. DNA of the CDR3: TGTGCCAGCAGCCACGGTCCCGGGGAGCTGTTTTTT. This translates into CASSHGPGELFF.

This clone showed up just a few times. The chain links TRBV4-3 to TRBJ1-2; no clear D gene. CDR3 size: 15 residues. The ends were cut back, 1 base at V and 8 bases at J, with 17 bases in the middle. Per the germline V gene, CDR1 is LGHNA and CDR2 is YSLEER. In DNA, the CDR3 is TGCGCCAGCAGCCAAGGAGGAGAAGGGTATGGCGGCTACACCTTC. This translates into CASSQGGEGYGGYTF.

The CDR3 nucleotides are TGCGCCAGCAGCCAAGAGGGGCCCAGCCTTGAAGCTTTCTTT. It translates to CASSQEGPSLEAFF. The V gene is TRBV4-3, the J gene TRBJ1-1, with D perhaps TRBD1 (5 bases). The ends were cut back, 0 bases at V and 7 bases at J, with 12 bases in the middle. Germline-derived CDR1 and CDR2 are LGHNA and YSLEER. CDR3 length equals 14 residues.

This chain links TRBV6-5 with TRBJ1-1; D gene unclear. The CDR3 runs 11 residues. The V gene's germline CDR1 is MNHEY and CDR2 SVGAGI. CDR3 coding DNA: TGTGTTGTGGGCCGGGACACTGAAGCTTTCTTT. It yields the protein CVVGRDTEAFF.

V and J are TRBV29-1 and TRBJ2-4; D is possibly TRBD1 (5 bases). From germline, CDR1 is SQVTM and CDR2 ANQGSEA. There are 15 residues in the CDR3. V was cut by 4 bases and J by 8 bases, with 21 bases left in between. The chain's CDR3 is CSVVGQGTVWDIQYF. The CDR3 DNA follows: TGCAGCGTTGTTGGTCAGGGAACTGTTTGGGACATTCAGTACTTC.

The chain is built from TRBV19 and TRBJ1-5; D possibly corresponds to TRBD1 (6 bases). The CDR3 extends over 16 amino acids. Trimming removed 5 bases at V and 2 bases at J, with 16 bases between. The V gene's germline CDR1 is LNHDA and CDR2 SQIVND (reference sequence). CDR3 nucleotides: TGTGCCAGTAGTCCCCGGCAGGGGTCGCGCAATCAGCCCCAGCATTTT. Residues: CASSPRQGSRNQPQHF.

This rearrangement joins TRBV10-3 to TRBJ2-2; 7 bases align to TRBD1. The CDR3 spans 15 residues. Losses at the gene ends were 3 bases for V and 7 bases for J; bases not matched to a gene: 8. CDR1 and CDR2 (germline): ENHRY, SYGVKD. The CDR3 nucleotides read TGTGCCATCAGTGACATAGGGGGCGCGATCGGGGAGCTGTTTTTT. It encodes CAISDIGGAIGELFF.

The chain is built from TRBV7-9 and TRBJ1-5, with D possibly matching TRBD1 (5 bases). Trimming took 5 bases from V and 1 from J, leaving 9 bases between them. CDR3 length equals 14 residues. The germline V gene has CDR1 SEHNR and CDR2 FQNEAQ (reference sequence). CDR3 DNA: TGTGCCAGCAGCCCCGGGGGGAGCAATCAGCCCCAGCATTTT. Translated, it gives CASSPGGSNQPQHF. Complete variable domain (other parts from reference TRBV7-9 and TRBJ1-5): DTGVSQNPRHKITKRGQNVTFRCDPISEHNRLYWYRQTLGQGPEFLTYFQNEAQLEKSRLLSDRFSAERPKGSFSTLEIQRTEQGDSAMYLCASSPGGSNQPQHFGDGTRLSIL.

This chain joins TRBV2 and TRBJ1-4; TRBD1 aligns across 7 bases. Trimming cost V 7 bases and J 7 bases; bases outside gene matches: 12. The CDR3 is made up of 15 amino acids. CDR1 is SNHLY, CDR2 FYNNEI, per germline. The CDR3 loop is CASKGDRGRGEKLFF. CDR3 coding DNA: TGTGCCAGCAAGGGGGATAGGGGGCGCGGTGAAAAACTGTTTTTT.

This clone has just a few counts. The chain is built from TRBV5-6 and TRBJ1-6; D is uncertain. This CDR3 contains 14 residues. V was pared by 2 bases and J by 7 bases, with 10 bases between. The germline V gene encodes CDR1 SGHDT and CDR2 YYEEEE. CDR3 protein: CASSLERSNSPLHF. CDR3 coding DNA: TGTGCCAGCAGCTTAGAACGGAGCAATTCACCCCTCCACTTT.

The chain has TRBV5-1 and TRBJ1-1; weak D call: TRBD1 (6 bases). The CDR3 runs to 13 residues. V lost 5 bases and J lost 1, with 9 bases in between. Germline V gene data show CDR1 as SGHRS and CDR2 as YFSETQ. CDR3: CASSQGPNTEAFF. In nucleotides, the CDR3 is TGCGCCAGCAGTCAGGGGCCGAACACTGAAGCTTTCTTT.

The V call is TRBV9, the J call TRBJ1-5; TRBD1 aligns across 7 bases. This CDR3 has 15 amino acids. Germline-derived CDR1 and CDR2 are SGDLS and YYNGEE. The junction had 12 bases not matched to a gene; V was cut back by 4 bases and J by 8 bases. CDR3 nucleotide sequence: TGTGCCAGCAGCTCCGGGACAGCTAAAGGAGAGCCCCAGCATTTT. It encodes CASSSGTAKGEPQHF.

This clone was seen once. The chain has TRBV27 and TRBJ1-5; tentatively, D is TRBD1 (6 bases). Trimming pared 6 bases from V and 5 bases from J, leaving 11 bases between. Germline CDR1 MNHEY, CDR2 SMNVEV (reference sequence). This CDR3 is built from 13 residues. The CDR3 nucleotides are TGTGCCAGCAGACAGGGCATATATCAGCCCCAGCATTTT. It encodes CASRQGIYQPQHF.

In this sample, this clone turned up once. The chain employs TRBV19 and TRBJ2-7, with D uncertain. Germline loops: CDR1 LNHDA, CDR2 SQIVND (reference sequence). V shed 5 bases and J shed 1 base, with 18 bases lying between them. The CDR3 is made up of 16 amino acids. The DNA for the CDR3 is TGTGCCAGTAGTTTAAGGGAAGGGAAAGGATCCTACGAGCAGTACTTC. Its translation is CASSLREGKGSYEQYF.

The CDR3: CASSLGLPGGRETQYF. DNA for the CDR3: TGTGCCAGCAGCTTAGGGCTCCCAGGGGGCAGGGAGACCCAGTACTTC. The V call is TRBV7-8, the J call TRBJ2-5, with 8 bases matching TRBD1. CDR1 is SGHVS and CDR2 is FQNEAQ in the germline V gene. The junction had 9 bases not matched to a gene; V was cut back by 1 base and J by 5 bases. The CDR3 contains 16 residues.

The gene calls are TRBV7-2 and TRBJ2-2; D gene uncertain. Trimming took off 5 bases at V and 6 bases at J, with 7 bases between the two ends. The V gene's germline CDR1 is SGHTA and CDR2 FQGNSA. CDR3 length: 12 residues. The CDR3 sequence is CASSGDPGELFF. CDR3 DNA: TGTGCCAGCAGCGGCGATCCCGGGGAGCTGTTTTTT.